The clone carrying this TCR beta chain was counted only a few times. Antigen: not known. The TCR library protocol attached unique molecular identifiers to the individual cDNA molecules. A single record per CDR3 protein comes from TCRdb applying MiXCR to the 5' RACE reads. The sample lists around 92,000 distinct CDR3 sequences, about 11% occurring once. The sample is drawn from a study of early T cells in non-severe SARS-CoV-2 infection. Study in general: Chains were not paired, and sequencing was done on bulk RNA from unsorted whole blood.

Study-wide points: Comparison of clonotypes with VDJdb favored anti-spike CD8 responses while missing private and CD4 specificities.

The TCR sequence derives from an adult who was a healthcare worker with PCR-confirmed SARS-CoV-2 infection or an uninfected control (not recorded which). The sequenced material came from whole blood.

CDR3 residues: CASSWDGNTEAFF. The DNA of the CDR3 is TGTGCCAGCAGCTGGGACGGGAACACTGAAGCTTTCTTT. V and J are TRBV7-9 and TRBJ1-1; TRBD1 is a possible D gene (5 bases). CDR3 size: 13 residues. Per the germline V gene, CDR1 is SEHNR and CDR2 is FQNEAQ (reference sequence). Trimming stripped 4 bases from V and 1 base from J, with 7 bases between.